This paragraph covers one TCR beta chain sequence. V lost 4 bases and J 0 bases, leaving 10 bases between the germline ends. CDR1 is MNHNS, CDR2 SASEGT, per germline. The CDR3 sequence is 15 residues long. This sample was taken from a study of blood T cells in healthy people across ages. A second 7 to 11 cycle PCR used barcoded and J-beta primers. TCRdb reprocessed the 5' RACE reads with MiXCR, giving one entry per CDR3 protein. Among around 1,700,000 distinct CDR3 sequences listed, about 28% were seen once. This sequence originates from a woman in her twenties or thirties in good health. The material sequenced was blood. The chain has TRBV6-1 and TRBJ2-4; D might be TRBD1 or TRBD2, each matching 5 bases. The CDR3 region has the DNA TGTGCCAGCAGTGTCGCCGGGACAGCCAAAAACATTCAGTACTTC. Translating gives CASSVAGTAKNIQYF.